Listed below are T cell receptor beta chains from one sample, sequenced in a study of blood T cell repertoires in COVID-19. Some clones are missing from TCRdb's copy, which holds only in-frame ones; the method was immunoSEQ multiplex PCR. This table has 130,000 to 150,000 clones, roughly 76% appearing once. Sequenced: peripheral blood. The receptor set was obtained from a human donor with acute or convalescent COVID-19. The donor label of this sample is uncertain. The CDR3 runs from the conserved cysteine through the conserved F or W. Fields, in order: clone size, V gene, J gene, D gene, CDR3 protein, CDR3 DNA. A D gene is named only where the DNA matches it firmly. Rows may omit the clone size; those that give it use once, few, many or a size class.

size: NA; V: TRBV19; J: TRBJ1-1; D: NA; CDR3: CASSVLRGRDTEAFF; DNA: TGTGCCAGTAGTGTACTAAGGGGCCGGGACACTGAAGCTTTCTTT
size: few; V: TRBV4-1; J: TRBJ1-2; D: NA; CDR3: CASSQEETLPGGYTF; DNA: TGCGCCAGCAGCCAAGAGGAGACCCTCCCCGGCGGCTACACCTTC
size: NA; V: TRBV4-1; J: TRBJ2-3; D: NA; CDR3: CASSPALGSQYF; DNA: TGCGCCAGCAGCCCGGCCCTCGGGTCGCAGTATTTT
size: NA; V: TRBV19; J: TRBJ1-3; D: TRBD1; CDR3: CASRATSQGFSGNTIYF; DNA: TGTGCCAGTAGAGCAACCTCACAGGGGTTCTCTGGAAACACCATATATTTT
size: NA; V: TRBV11-1; J: TRBJ1-1; D: NA; CDR3: CASSSQRERHTEAFF; DNA: TGTGCCAGCAGCTCCCAAAGGGAGCGGCACACTGAAGCTTTCTTT
size: NA; V: TRBV2; J: TRBJ1-5; D: TRBD1; CDR3: CASSSGTGEVQPQHF; DNA: TGTGCCAGCAGTTCTGGGACAGGGGAGGTTCAGCCCCAGCATTTT
size: NA; V: TRBV10-3; J: TRBJ1-2; D: TRBD1; CDR3: CAISVGQGASNYGYTF; DNA: TGTGCCATCAGTGTAGGACAGGGGGCCTCTAACTATGGCTACACCTTC
size: NA; V: TRBV24-1; J: TRBJ2-2; D: TRBD2; CDR3: CATSTGGTGELFF; DNA: TGTGCCACCAGTACGGGGGGCACCGGGGAGCTGTTTTTT
size: NA; V: TRBV24-1; J: TRBJ2-2; D: TRBD2; CDR3: CATSDRRTSGNTGELFF; DNA: TGTGCCACCAGTGACCGTAGGACTAGCGGAAACACCGGGGAGCTGTTTTTT
size: NA; V: TRBV3-1/TRBV3-2; J: TRBJ1-1; D: TRBD1; CDR3: CASSLGQGTEAFF; DNA: TGTGCCAGCAGCCTCGGACAGGGGACTGAAGCTTTCTTT
size: NA; V: TRBV5-6; J: TRBJ2-5; D: TRBD1; CDR3: CASSPGQGQETQYF; DNA: TGTGCCAGCAGCCCGGGACAGGGCCAAGAGACCCAGTACTTC
size: NA; V: TRBV7-9; J: TRBJ1-4; D: NA; CDR3: CASSSRLGIDNEKLFF; DNA: TGTGCCAGCAGCTCTAGACTCGGGATCGATAATGAAAAACTGTTTTTT
size: once; V: TRBV6-4; J: TRBJ1-1; D: NA; CDR3: CASSDQAGKAFF; DNA: TGTGCCAGCAGTGACCAGGCTGGTAAAGCTTTCTTT
size: NA; V: TRBV6-6; J: TRBJ1-1; D: NA; CDR3: CASSGWGGLGITEAFF; DNA: TGTGCCAGTTCTGGATGGGGGGGGCTAGGAATCACTGAAGCTTTCTTT
size: NA; V: TRBV6-5; J: TRBJ1-5; D: NA; CDR3: CASSSQGFNQPQHF; DNA: TGTGCCAGCAGCTCCCAGGGTTTCAATCAGCCCCAGCATTTT